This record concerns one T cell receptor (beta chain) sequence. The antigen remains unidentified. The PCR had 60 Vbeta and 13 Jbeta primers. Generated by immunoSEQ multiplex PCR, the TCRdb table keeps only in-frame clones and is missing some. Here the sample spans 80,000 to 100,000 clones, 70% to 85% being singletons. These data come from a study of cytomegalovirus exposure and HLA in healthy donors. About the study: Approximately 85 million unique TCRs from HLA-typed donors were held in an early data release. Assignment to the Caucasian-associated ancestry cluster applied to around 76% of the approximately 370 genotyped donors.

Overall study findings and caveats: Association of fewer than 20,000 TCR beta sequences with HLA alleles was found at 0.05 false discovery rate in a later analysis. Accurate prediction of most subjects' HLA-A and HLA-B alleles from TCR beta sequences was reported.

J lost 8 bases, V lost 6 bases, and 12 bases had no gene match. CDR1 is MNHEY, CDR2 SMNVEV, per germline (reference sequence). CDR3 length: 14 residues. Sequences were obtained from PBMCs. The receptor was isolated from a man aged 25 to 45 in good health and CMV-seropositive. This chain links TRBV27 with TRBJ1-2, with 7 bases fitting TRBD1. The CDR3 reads CASSPITGVWGYTF. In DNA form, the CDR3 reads TGTGCCAGCAGCCCAATTACAGGGGTCTGGGGCTACACCTTC.